This T cell receptor beta chain was sequenced during a study of T cells after posttransplantation cyclophosphamide. V trimming: 5 bases; J trimming: 4 bases; junction bases outside the gene matches: 5. Germline loops: CDR1 MNHEY, CDR2 SMNVEV (reference sequence). The CDR3 sequence is 15 residues long. The table came from immunoSEQ multiplex PCR; TCRdb's copy has only in-frame clones and leaves some out. Here the sample spans around 20,000 clones, 95% to 98% being singletons. The naive gate required viable CD3+CD4+ or CD3+CD8+ cells with CCR7+CD45RA+CD45RO-CD95-CD27+CD28+ phenotype. The clonotype originates from a man aged 50 to 59 in good health, CMV-negative, and a related stem cell transplant donor. Material: naive CD4+ T cells sorted from PBMCs. The J gene is TRBJ2-2, the V gene TRBV27; TRBD1 matches at 9 bases. CDR3 sequence reads: CASSPQGAVTGELFF. DNA of the CDR3: TGTGCCAGCAGTCCACAGGGGGCTGTCACCGGGGAGCTGTTTTTT.